This paragraph reports one TCR beta chain. The antigen is undetermined. This CDR3 contains 15 residues. The germline V gene encodes CDR1 MGHRA and CDR2 YSYEKL. With 4 bases removed from V and 5 bases from J, the gap between germline ends came to 14 bases. The sample is drawn from a study of T cell repertoires in cytomegalovirus infection. Study as a whole: It was the public TCR beta signatures that indicated both CMV infection and matching HLA type.

Via MiXCR, TCRdb re-called the reads, giving one row per CDR3 protein. The table has approximately 340,000 distinct CDR3 sequences, 29% seen once. The gene calls are TRBV4-1 and TRBJ1-4, with no clear D. The receptor's source is a human donor in good health (CMV status not recorded). Some clones in this sample may be carry-over from other donors' samples. The material sequenced was cultured PBMCs, taken from culture after CMV antigen stimulation. The CDR3 sequence: CASSRVGGGNEKLFF. DNA for the CDR3: TGCGCCAGCAGCCGCGTGGGTGGAGGGAATGAAAAACTGTTTTTT.